The 18 T cell receptor beta chains in this list originate from one sample, sequenced in a study of cytomegalovirus exposure and HLA in healthy donors. The repertoire was sequenced with immunoSEQ multiplex PCR; TCRdb's copy has only in-frame clones and lacks some. The sample consists of approximately 160,000 clones, about nine tenths of them appearing once. The sample consisted of PBMCs. The receptors shown here come from a woman under 40 in good health and CMV-seronegative.

The V gene is TRBV29-1, the J gene TRBJ2-2; 8 bases match TRBD1. Trimming removed 5 bases from V and 6 bases from J; junction bases left unmatched: 11. Germline assignment: CDR1 SQVTM and CDR2 ANQGSEA. The CDR3 runs 15 residues. This chain's CDR3 is CSVRLPGQGAGELFF. The DNA for the CDR3 is TGCAGCGTTCGTTTGCCCGGACAGGGCGCCGGGGAGCTGTTTTTT.

This clone came up once. The rearrangement uses TRBV10-3 and TRBJ2-3; D is unclear. This CDR3 contains 11 residues. The V gene's germline CDR1 is ENHRY and CDR2 SYGVKD. V lost 4 bases to trimming and J lost 1 base, with 0 bases between them. The CDR3 region is CAISGTDTQYF. The CDR3 DNA reads as TGTGCCATCAGTGGCACAGATACGCAGTATTTT.

This chain links TRBV7-8 with TRBJ1-4; TRBD1 agrees at 11 bases. Germline V gene sequence: CDR1 SGHVS, CDR2 FQNEAQ. The CDR3 has 16 amino acids. V lost 5 bases to trimming and J lost 10 bases; unmatched junction nucleotides: 12. CDR3 coding DNA: TGTGCCAGCAGCATAGGACTCGGGACAGGGGGATCAAAACTGTTTTTT. It translates to CASSIGLGTGGSKLFF.

V is TRBV27 and J is TRBJ2-6; 8 bases align to TRBD1. Trimming cost V 8 bases and J 2 bases; bases outside gene matches: 5. This CDR3 contains 15 residues. Looked up from germline, CDR1 is MNHEY and CDR2 is SMNVEV (reference sequence). The DNA for the CDR3 is TGTGCCAGCGCACCAGGGGGCGCTGGGGCCAACGTCCTGACTTTC. Encoded protein: CASAPGGAGANVLTF.

The chain carries TRBV7-2 and TRBJ1-2, with D perhaps TRBD1 (5 bases). This CDR3 region has 17 residues. The germline gives CDR1 SGHTA, CDR2 FQGNSA. V dropped 5 bases and J dropped 3 bases, with 22 bases sitting between them. This chain's CDR3 is CASSPSVGGSSDYGYTF. In DNA form, the CDR3 reads TGTGCCAGCAGCCCATCGGTTGGGGGAAGCTCGGACTATGGCTACACCTTC.

The chain is built from TRBV5-4 and TRBJ2-2; D not certain. CDR3 size: 12 residues. Trimming cost V 5 bases and J 3 bases, with 5 bases left between them. Germline CDR1 reads SGHNT; CDR2 reads YYREEE (reference sequence). The DNA for the CDR3 is TGTGCCAGCAGGGGGTACACCGGGGAGCTGTTTTTT. It yields the protein CASRGYTGELFF. The full variable domain, rest sourced from reference TRBV5-4 and TRBJ2-2, is ETGVTQSPTHLIKTRGQQVTLRCSSQSGHNTVSWYQQALGQGPQFIFQYYREEENGRGNFPPRFSGLQFPNYSSELNVNALELDDSALYLCASRGYTGELFFGEGSRLTVL.

The gene calls are TRBV4-2 and TRBJ2-3; 12 bases agree with TRBD2. V lost 4 bases to trimming and J lost 6 bases; unmatched junction nucleotides: 8. This CDR3 spans 16 amino acids. Per the germline V gene, CDR1 is LGHNA and CDR2 is YNFKEQ. The CDR3 loop is CASSRLTSGSSDTQYF. The CDR3, as DNA: TGTGCCAGCAGCCGCCTGACTAGCGGGAGCTCGGATACGCAGTATTTT.

In this sample, this clone turned up a few times. The chain is built from TRBV5-1 and TRBJ2-3; 11 bases are shared with TRBD2. Germline trimming cut 0 bases from V and 2 bases from J; bases unmatched to any gene: 2. Germline lookup yields CDR1 SGHRS and CDR2 YFSETQ. This CDR3 has 16 residues. The CDR3 DNA sequence: TGCGCCAGCAGCTTGGTAGCGGGAGGGACCACAGATACGCAGTATTTT. This translates into CASSLVAGGTTDTQYF.

V and J are TRBV4-3 and TRBJ2-3; D tentatively reads TRBD1 or TRBD2 (5 bases each). The CDR3 totals 17 residues. Germline V gene data show CDR1 as LGHNA and CDR2 as YSLEER. The ends were cut back, 3 bases at V and 7 bases at J, with 23 bases in the middle. The CDR3 reads CASSQSNVFGALNTQYF. CDR3 nucleotides: TGCGCCAGCAGCCAGTCAAACGTGTTCGGGGCCCTAAATACGCAGTATTTT.

The V gene is TRBV28, the J gene TRBJ2-7; D is uncertain. The CDR3 contains 12 residues. Looked up from germline, CDR1 is MDHEN and CDR2 is SYDVKM. V was trimmed by 6 bases and J by 8 bases, leaving 14 bases between them. The CDR3 region is CASRTPPSQQYF. The CDR3 DNA reads TGTGCCAGCAGAACACCCCCATCCCAGCAGTACTTC.

The genes are TRBV4-1 and TRBJ2-1; 10 bases match TRBD1. The germline gives CDR1 MGHRA, CDR2 YSYEKL. V was pared by 2 bases and J by 9 bases, with 7 bases of the junction left unmatched. The CDR3 runs 15 residues. The CDR3, as DNA: TGCGCCAGCAGCCAAAGACAGGGGGCGGAACGTGAGCAGTTCTTC. It codes for CASSQRQGAEREQFF.

The chain recombines TRBV2 with TRBJ2-7, with 10 bases aligning to TRBD2. The V segment lost 10 bases and the J segment 4 bases; nucleotides outside the gene matches: 13. CDR3 length: 15 amino acids. Germline V gene lookup returns CDR1 SNHLY and CDR2 FYNNEI. The CDR3 loop reads CATLRTSGDLYEQYF. The CDR3 DNA follows: TGTGCCACGCTCCGGACTAGCGGAGATTTGTACGAGCAGTACTTC.

The V call is TRBV28, the J call TRBJ2-1; 8 nucleotides line up with TRBD2. The V and J ends lost 5 bases and 0 bases, in that order; junction bases with no gene match: 6. This CDR3 region has 16 residues. CDR1 is MDHEN, CDR2 SYDVKM, per germline. Here the CDR3 reads CASSRIAGSSYNEQFF. The CDR3 nucleotides read TGTGCCAGCAGTCGCATAGCGGGAAGCTCCTACAATGAGCAGTTCTTC.

In nucleotides, the CDR3 is TGTGCCAGCAGTCGGGACGGGAACTATGGCTACACCTTC. Protein product: CASSRDGNYGYTF. V gene TRBV5-6 combines with J gene TRBJ1-2, with D maybe TRBD1 (5 bases). The CDR3 sequence is 13 residues long. Germline-derived CDR1 and CDR2 are SGHDT and YYEEEE. Deletions cut 5 bases from V and 2 bases from J, with 10 bases between.

Here the CDR3 reads CASSFGNTIYF. The CDR3 region has the DNA TGCGCCAGCAGCTTTGGAAACACCATATATTTT. The rearrangement uses TRBV5-1 and TRBJ1-3; D is undetermined. This CDR3 contains 11 residues. CDR1 SGHRS and CDR2 YFSETQ come from the germline V gene. V was shortened by 2 bases and J by 3 bases, with 0 bases between the two germline ends.

This clone was seen more than once but under ten times. The chain links TRBV7-9 to TRBJ2-7, with 10 bases matching TRBD1. V lost 2 bases to trimming and J lost 7 bases; unmatched junction nucleotides: 8. There are 15 residues in the CDR3. CDR1 SEHNR and CDR2 FQNEAQ come from the germline V gene (reference sequence). The CDR3 DNA reads as TGTGCCAGCAGCTTATCCGGGACAGGGGCGAGGGAGCAGTACTTC. Its protein is CASSLSGTGAREQYF.

The chain joins TRBV30 to TRBJ2-3; D perhaps matches TRBD1 (5 bases). CDR3 size: 10 residues. V gave up 4 bases and J gave up 6 bases, with 5 bases separating them. CDR1 GTSNPN and CDR2 SVGIG come from the germline V gene (reference sequence). The CDR3: CAWKGDTQYF. DNA for the CDR3: TGTGCCTGGAAGGGGGATACGCAGTATTTT.

The rearrangement links TRBV29-1 to TRBJ1-1; the D is unclear. V was clipped by 7 bases and J by 1 base, with 7 bases between them. The length of the CDR3 is 11 residues. Germline CDR1 and CDR2: SQVTM and ANQGSEA. CDR3 sequence: CSGRWNTEAFF. The CDR3 nucleotides read TGCAGCGGACGGTGGAACACTGAAGCTTTCTTT.